The clone carrying this TCR beta chain has only one observation. This entry belongs to a study of blood T cell repertoires in COVID-19. The overall study: From the United States, Italy and Spain came samples of acute and convalescent COVID-19. The cDNA or gDNA used as material had been derived from T cells, B-cell-depleted T cells, or PBMCs.

Source study methods: Researchers report that nucleated cell counts were estimated from reference gene primer amplification. Libraries were prepared by immunoSEQ multiplex PCR; TCRdb keeps only in-frame clonotypes and omits some of them. That table is the source of V, J and clone size, and D and trimming were worked out from the DNA. This table holds about 170,000 clones, approximately 84% found once. Source material: peripheral blood. The TCR comes from a human donor with acute or convalescent COVID-19. The donor label of this sample is uncertain.

The CDR3, as DNA: TGTGCCAGCAGTGAGACTAGCGGGAGGTCAGCCTACGAGCAGTACTTC. This translates into CASSETSGRSAYEQYF. J is TRBJ2-7 and V is TRBV28; 13 bases line up with TRBD2. V was clipped by 5 bases and J by 2 bases; unmatched bases: 6. The CDR3 consists of 16 residues. Germline V CDR1 and CDR2: MDHEN, SYDVKM.